This T cell receptor (beta chain) was identified in a study of cytomegalovirus exposure and HLA in healthy donors. This clone showed up just once. In the PCR, 60 Vbeta and 13 Jbeta primers were used. The method was immunoSEQ multiplex PCR; TCRdb's version includes in-frame clones alone and lacks a portion of them. This sample has around 200,000 clones, with approximately 65% found just once. From germline, CDR1 is SGHNT and CDR2 YENEEA. The CDR3 has 15 residues. J gave up 6 bases and V 5 bases, and 3 bases lay outside the gene matches. Material: PBMCs. This sequence originates from a man in his forties or fifties in good health and CMV-seronegative. This chain connects TRBV11-3 to TRBJ2-1; the match to TRBD2 covers 14 bases. The CDR3 loop is CASSPGTSGSNEQFF. DNA of the CDR3: TGTGCCAGCAGCCCCGGGACTAGCGGGAGCAATGAGCAGTTCTTC.